This note documents a single T cell receptor beta chain sequence. This clone has a count of ten or more. There is no known antigen for this receptor. No much larger clonotype is one base removed from it; base qualities were not supplied. The CDR3 covers 15 residues, taking in both the cysteine and the phenylalanine. The retained sequence is limited to the CDR3, 45 bases, with the frame set at the first base. Between the V and J ends, shortened by 0 bases and 9 bases respectively, the junction contains 15 bases. The germline V gene (reference sequence) specifies GTSNPN as CDR1 and SVGIG as CDR2. A single peripheral blood draw of around 100 mL on average was collected from each donor into heparinised tubes. Naive, central memory, regulatory and stem cell-like memory CD4+ T cells were sorted on a BD FACSAria II using a panel including CD45RO, CCR7, CD25, CD127, CD95 and CD27. A purity above 98% was achieved for all sorted populations. PBMCs were separated immediately by Lymphoprep density gradient centrifugation and were stained directly, without being cultured. To minimize batch effects, samples were stained and sorted in pairs, one healthy donor with one patient per experiment.

This sample was included in a study of beta chain features in type 1 diabetes (dated 2018 in TCRdb). Broadly, across the study: Mean age, gender distribution, total cell number and subset yield were not different between patients and healthy donors. Naive and central memory subsets were obtained from all 30 or so donors, but regulatory and stem cell-like memory subsets were isolated from only 8 patients and about eight healthy donors. In the study, TCRB repertoires of sorted circulating CD4+ T cell subsets from recently diagnosed type 1 diabetes patients were compared with those of matched healthy donors. A total of roughly 100 million sorted cells were examined across all samples, and RNA yield correlated strongly with the number of cells per subset.

Overall results and qualifications from the work: Naive, central memory and regulatory TCRB repertoires appeared to be more alike among patients than among healthy donors. Shorter templates might have been favored by PCR, but patient and control samples were amplified and corrected together, so both groups would have been affected equally by any skew. Patients with type 1 diabetes made fewer insertions and deleted more nucleotides at VDJ recombination sites, implying thymic rearrangement abnormalities. Because cDNA was sequenced instead of genomic DNA, activated cells with high expression could be over-represented, although the groups did not differ in activation or CD3 levels. Type 1 diabetes patients showed a moderate but significant shortening of TCRB CDR3 length in all four CD4+ subsets. Only small numbers of individuals were included in the HLA sub-analyses, which left unresolved whether HLA type had any influence on TCRB rearrangement.

The entire amount of isolated RNA was reverse transcribed using the High Capacity cDNA Reverse Transcription Kit, so the sequenced TCRB transcripts were expressed ones. Deep immunoSEQ sequencing was performed on naive, central memory and regulatory T cell samples, with an average of roughly 4 million total reads per sample. Sorted cells were lysed in RLT buffer, and RNA was extracted using DNase-treated RNeasy Micro or Mini kits according to cell number. Each cell subset was processed separately to prevent cross-contamination, with patient and healthy donor samples processed together. The immunoSEQ multiplex PCR was used to amplify TCRB sequences from cDNA, generating 87-bp fragments that spanned the CDR3 region. Sequencing of the amplicons was done on the Illumina HiSeq platform. As for the original processing: PCR bias was computationally corrected using synthetic template baselines, reads within Hamming distance 2 were collapsed, and singletons that could not be merged were discarded. Reads were aligned to IMGT to assign V, D and J genes, CDR3 length, and insertions or deletions at six rearrangement sites. Within each subset, clonotype counts were normalized to sorted cell number, after which true diversity and Gini coefficients were computed with the tcR R package. The overlap coefficient, calculated on TCRB nucleotide sequences, was used to measure repertoire sharing. Sourced from immuneACCESS, this table was stored by TCRdb with only in-frame sequences that have V and J called. A share of the clones is absent; for the studies checked, an unresolved V gene accounts for under half, and the remainder has no known explanation. That table gives V, J and clone size, and the DNA gave D and trimming. The sample table holds over 150,000 clones, of which about 8.1% were seen once. The ten most abundant clones make up 0.55% to 0.65% of the sample.

This sequence uses TRBV30 and TRBJ1-6; 5 matching bases give a weak D call of TRBD1. Sequences were obtained from central memory CD4+ T cells from blood. This receptor was taken from a man aged 18 to 35 in good health. Here the CDR3 is given as CAWSVGEGISSPLHF. Here is the DNA: TGTGCCTGGAGTGTTGGGGAGGGGATTTCTTCACCCCTCCACTTT.